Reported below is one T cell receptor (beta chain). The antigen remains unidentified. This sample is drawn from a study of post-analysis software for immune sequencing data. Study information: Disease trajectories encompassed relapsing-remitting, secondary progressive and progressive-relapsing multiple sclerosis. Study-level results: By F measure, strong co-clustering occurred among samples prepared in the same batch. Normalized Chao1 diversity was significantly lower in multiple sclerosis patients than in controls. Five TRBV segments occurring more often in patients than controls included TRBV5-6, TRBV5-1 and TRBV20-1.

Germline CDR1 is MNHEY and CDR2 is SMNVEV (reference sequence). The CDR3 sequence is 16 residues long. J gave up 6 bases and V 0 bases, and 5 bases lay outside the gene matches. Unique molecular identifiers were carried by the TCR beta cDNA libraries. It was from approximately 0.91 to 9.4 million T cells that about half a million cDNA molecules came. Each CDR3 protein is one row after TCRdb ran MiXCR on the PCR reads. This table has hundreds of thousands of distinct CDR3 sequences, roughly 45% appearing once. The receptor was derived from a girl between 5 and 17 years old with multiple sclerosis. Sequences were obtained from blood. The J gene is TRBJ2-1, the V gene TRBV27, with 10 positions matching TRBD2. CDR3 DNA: TGTGCCAGCAGTTTATCTTCTAGCGGGAGCCTCAATGAGCAGTTCTTC. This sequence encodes CASSLSSSGSLNEQFF.